The 27 T cell receptor beta chains in this list originate from one sample, sequenced in a study of cytomegalovirus exposure and HLA in healthy donors. Use of 60 Vbeta and 13 Jbeta primers characterized the PCR. Repertoires were generated with immunoSEQ multiplex PCR, while TCRdb's copy carries only in-frame clones and drops some. The sample has 110,000 to 150,000 clones; about 84% are singletons. Sequencing used PBMCs. Receptor source: a male donor in good health and CMV-seronegative.

This clone is a singleton in its sample. The chain employs TRBV14 and TRBJ2-1, with D possibly matching TRBD2 (5 bases). The CDR3 runs to 15 residues. The germline V gene encodes CDR1 SGHDN and CDR2 FVKESK. Trimming cost V 3 bases and J 2 bases, with 11 bases left between them. The CDR3 DNA is TGTGCCAGCAGCCAGCCGGGAACCCCCTACAATGAGCAGTTCTTC. It encodes CASSQPGTPYNEQFF.

CDR3: CASSQGRVSGNTIYF. The CDR3 coding sequence is TGTGCCAGCAGCCAAGGCAGGGTGTCAGGAAACACCATATATTTT. The chain is built from TRBV14 and TRBJ1-3; D possibly corresponds to TRBD1 (5 bases). The CDR3 has 15 residues. Trimming left V 1 base short and J 4 bases short, with 11 bases between. In germline, CDR1 is SGHDN, CDR2 FVKESK.

The V call is TRBV19, the J call TRBJ2-1, with TRBD2 identical over 11 bases. In germline, CDR1 is LNHDA, CDR2 SQIVND (reference sequence). The CDR3 runs 19 residues. V was clipped by 3 bases and J by 9 bases; unmatched bases: 19. CDR3 sequence: CASSMGPPLAGAWGGEQFF. The CDR3, as DNA: TGTGCCAGTAGTATGGGACCCCCACTAGCGGGAGCCTGGGGTGGTGAGCAGTTCTTC.

The V call is TRBV5-4, the J call TRBJ1-1; TRBD1 might be the D (6 bases). CDR3 length equals 15 residues. The germline V gene encodes CDR1 SGHNT and CDR2 YYREEE (reference sequence). V shed 0 bases and J shed 0 bases, with 9 bases lying between them. Here the CDR3 DNA reads TGTGCCAGCAGCTTGGGAGGACAGATGAACACTGAAGCTTTCTTT. It specifies CASSLGGQMNTEAFF.

This clone was observed a handful of times. V usage is TRBV4-1 and J usage is TRBJ1-1; no firm D call. With 0 bases removed from V and 5 bases from J, the gap between germline ends came to 13 bases. Germline CDR1 is MGHRA and CDR2 is YSYEKL. The CDR3 has 15 amino acids. This CDR3 reads CASSQDRRETTEAFF. The CDR3 DNA sequence: TGCGCCAGCAGCCAAGATCGAAGGGAGACGACTGAAGCTTTCTTT.

This chain links TRBV9 with TRBJ2-2; no clear D gene. V shed 4 bases and J shed 8 bases, with 6 bases lying between them. The germline gives CDR1 SGDLS, CDR2 YYNGEE. The CDR3 totals 11 residues. The CDR3 spells CASSSRGELFF. DNA for the CDR3: TGTGCCAGCAGCTCTAGGGGGGAGCTGTTTTTT.

This chain connects TRBV2 to TRBJ2-3, with 8 bases lining up with TRBD2. The ends lost 4 bases at V and 4 bases at J; junction bases unmatched: 10. There are 16 residues in the CDR3. Looked up from germline, CDR1 is SNHLY and CDR2 is FYNNEI. The CDR3 protein is CASSVDTGGQSDTQYF. The CDR3 nucleotides are TGTGCCAGCAGTGTCGATACGGGGGGGCAGTCAGATACGCAGTATTTT.

V is TRBV27 and J is TRBJ2-7; 7 bases agree with TRBD1. The CDR3 sequence is 15 residues long. CDR1 MNHEY and CDR2 SMNVEV come from the germline V gene (reference sequence). Trimming removed 1 base from V and 2 bases from J; junction bases left unmatched: 5. The CDR3: CASSLLGQRTYEQYF. In DNA form, the CDR3 reads TGTGCCAGCAGTTTATTGGGACAGCGAACCTACGAGCAGTACTTC.

This chain uses TRBV12-5 with TRBJ2-1; 7 nucleotides agree with TRBD2. The ends lost 0 bases at V and 8 bases at J; junction bases unmatched: 7. This CDR3 region has 15 residues. In germline, CDR1 is LGHNT, CDR2 FRNRAP. In nucleotides, the CDR3 is TGTGCTAGTGGTTTGGTAAACGGGAGGTTCGATGAGCAGTTCTTC. This sequence encodes CASGLVNGRFDEQFF.

This CDR3 reads CASSLLGTTGNTIYF. The CDR3 DNA reads as TGTGCCAGCAGCCTTCTCGGGACAACTGGAAACACCATATATTTT. This rearrangement joins TRBV7-9 to TRBJ1-3; maybe TRBD1 (6 bases). Germline CDR1 SEHNR, CDR2 FQNEAQ (reference sequence). The CDR3 sequence is 15 residues long. The ends were cut back, 5 bases at V and 2 bases at J, with 13 bases in the middle.

The chain is built from TRBV5-4 and TRBJ2-7; 8 bases align to TRBD1. The CDR3 has 14 amino acids. Germline lookup yields CDR1 SGHNT and CDR2 YYREEE (reference sequence). Trimming took 9 bases from V and 4 from J; bases not matched to a gene: 12. The CDR3 sequence is CATSDRGSSYEQYF. CDR3 DNA: TGTGCCACCTCTGACAGGGGTTCTTCGTACGAGCAGTACTTC.

This clone was observed a single time. The V gene is TRBV7-2, the J gene TRBJ1-3; D remains unclear. Germline lookup yields CDR1 SGHTA and CDR2 FQGNSA. This CDR3 is 15 amino acids long. V shed 5 bases and J shed 0 bases, with 11 bases lying between them. The CDR3 nucleotides are TGTGCCAGCAGCCCTCCGAGGTCCTCTGGAAACACCATATATTTT. This gives the protein CASSPPRSSGNTIYF. Using reference TRBV7-2 and TRBJ1-3 for the parts outside the CDR3, the full variable domain is GAGVSQSPSNKVTEKGKDVELRCDPISGHTALYWYRQSLGQGLEFLIYFQGNSAPDKSGLPSDRFSAERTGGSVSTLTIQRTQQEDSAVYLCASSPPRSSGNTIYFGEGSWLTVV.

The CDR3 region is CASSSPPGIYEQYF. The DNA for the CDR3 is TGTGCCAGCAGCTCCCCGCCAGGGATCTACGAGCAGTACTTC. This rearrangement joins TRBV7-2 to TRBJ2-7; D perhaps matches TRBD1 (5 bases). The CDR3 sequence is 14 residues long. Germline V gene data show CDR1 as SGHTA and CDR2 as FQGNSA. V was trimmed by 4 bases and J by 3 bases, leaving 13 bases between them.

The gene calls are TRBV13 and TRBJ2-7; D is ambiguous. Trimming pared 0 bases from V and 3 bases from J, leaving 9 bases between. The CDR3 runs 14 residues. The germline CDR1 and CDR2 sequences are PRHDT and FYEKMQ (reference sequence). CDR3 DNA: TGTGCCAGCAGCTTAGGCCCTCGCGGCTACGAGCAGTACTTC. Translating gives CASSLGPRGYEQYF.

The rearrangement links TRBV5-1 to TRBJ2-7, with 8 bases matching TRBD1. After removal of 0 bases from V and 3 bases from J, the junction contained 8 bases not matched to a gene. The CDR3 contains 16 residues. The germline V gene has CDR1 SGHRS and CDR2 YFSETQ. CDR3 loop: CASSLVPGTGGYEQYF. The DNA of the CDR3 is TGCGCCAGCAGCTTGGTTCCCGGGACAGGTGGCTACGAGCAGTACTTC. The full variable domain, its missing parts supplied by reference TRBV5-1 and TRBJ2-7, is KAGVTQTPRYLIKTRGQQVTLSCSPISGHRSVSWYQQTPGQGLQFLFEYFSETQRNKGNFPGRFSGRQFSNSRSEMNVSTLELGDSALYLCASSLVPGTGGYEQYFGPGTRLTVT.

This clone was observed a few times. The chain joins TRBV5-1 to TRBJ2-1; D call uncertain. The CDR3 has 16 residues. The germline V gene encodes CDR1 SGHRS and CDR2 YFSETQ. V lost 0 bases and J lost 1, with 11 bases in between. The DNA of the CDR3 is TGCGCCAGCAGCTTGGCAGACTTCATTTCCTACAATGAGCAGTTCTTC. Translated, it gives CASSLADFISYNEQFF.

This chain joins TRBV15 and TRBJ2-1; D might be TRBD2 (6 bases). The CDR3 runs to 19 residues. Trimming removed 2 bases at V and 3 bases at J, with 23 bases between. Germline V gives CDR1 LNHNV, CDR2 YYDKDF (reference sequence). CDR3 residues: CATSRPTLSGGEHYNEQFF. In nucleotides, the CDR3 is TGTGCCACCAGCAGACCCACCTTGAGCGGAGGGGAACACTACAATGAGCAGTTCTTC.

A few counts support this clone. The CDR3 DNA reads as TGTGCCAGCTCCCCCCCGAGGGATTCATCCTACGAGCAGTACTTC. Its protein is CASSPPRDSSYEQYF. The chain links TRBV2 to TRBJ2-7, with D possibly being TRBD2 (5 bases). The germline gives CDR1 SNHLY, CDR2 FYNNEI. The V and J ends lost 8 bases and 1 base respectively, with 18 bases between them. The CDR3 runs 15 residues. The full variable domain, rest sourced from reference TRBV2 and TRBJ2-7, is EPEVTQTPSHQVTQMGQEVILRCVPISNHLYFYWYRQILGQKVEFLVSFYNNEISEKSEIFDDQFSVERPDGSNFTLKIRSTKLEDSAMYFCASSPPRDSSYEQYFGPGTRLTVT.

This clone was recorded only once. This chain links TRBV6-5 with TRBJ2-1, with 10 bases lining up with TRBD2. The V segment lost 4 bases and the J segment 5 bases; nucleotides outside the gene matches: 5. CDR1 and CDR2 from the germline V gene are MNHEY and SVGAGI. CDR3 length: 15 amino acids. The CDR3 is CASSFPSGGHNEQFF. The CDR3 DNA reads TGTGCCAGCAGTTTCCCTAGCGGGGGACACAATGAGCAGTTCTTC.

The V call is TRBV25-1, the J call TRBJ2-5; the D is unclear. Trimming removed 4 bases from V and 2 bases from J, with 8 bases in between. Germline V gene lookup returns CDR1 MGHDK and CDR2 SYGVNS. The CDR3 runs to 13 residues. In DNA form, the CDR3 reads TGTGCCAGCAGTGCCGCAGTACAAGAGACCCAGTACTTC. Its translation is CASSAAVQETQYF.

This chain connects TRBV2 to TRBJ2-3, with TRBD2 matching 11 bases. The germline V gene has CDR1 SNHLY and CDR2 FYNNEI. The J segment lost 3 bases and the V segment lost 6 bases, leaving 2 bases of the junction unmatched. The CDR3 runs 14 residues. The CDR3 region has the DNA TGTGCCAGCAGAACTAGCGGGGGAACAGATACGCAGTATTTT. It yields the protein CASRTSGGTDTQYF.

Only a few counts were recorded for this clone. The sample contains more than one DNA sequence encoding this CDR3. The rearrangement uses TRBV6-4 and TRBJ2-3; TRBD2 is a possible D gene (5 bases). V dropped 2 bases and J dropped 3 bases, with 6 bases sitting between them. There are 13 residues in the CDR3. From germline, CDR1 is MRHNA and CDR2 SNTAGT. CDR3 bases: TGTGCCAGCAGTGACAGGGAGACAGATACGCAGTATTTT. Amino acid sequence: CASSDRETDTQYF.

The chain's CDR3 is CASSHGTSGGDSYEQYF. CDR3 in DNA: TGTGCCAGCAGCCACGGGACTAGCGGGGGGGACTCCTACGAGCAGTACTTC. The chain has TRBV12-1 and TRBJ2-7; the table's D call, TRBD2, was not checked against the DNA. TRBV12-1 has pseudogene status. This CDR3 has 17 amino acids.

The rearrangement links TRBV5-4 to TRBJ1-3, with D unresolved. The CDR3 totals 15 residues. From germline, CDR1 is SGHNT and CDR2 YYREEE (reference sequence). With 3 bases removed from V and 0 bases from J, the gap between germline ends came to 10 bases. The CDR3 DNA sequence: TGTGCCAGCAGCTCCTCGGGGAACTCTGGAAACACCATATATTTT. It encodes CASSSSGNSGNTIYF.

The chain's CDR3 is CASSLIFGANEKLFF. The CDR3 DNA reads TGCGCCAGCAGCTTGATTTTCGGGGCTAATGAAAAACTGTTTTTT. The rearrangement joins TRBV5-1 to TRBJ1-4, with D unresolved. The CDR3 is made up of 15 amino acids. The V gene's germline CDR1 is SGHRS and CDR2 YFSETQ. The ends were cut back, 1 base at V and 3 bases at J, with 10 bases in the middle.

The V call is TRBV5-6, the J call TRBJ1-2, with 8 bases fitting TRBD1. Germline V gene sequence: CDR1 SGHDT, CDR2 YYEEEE. V was pared by 2 bases and J by 5 bases, with 5 bases of the junction left unmatched. The CDR3 runs to 14 residues. The CDR3 DNA is TGTGCCAGCAGCTTAGGACAGGGAGAGTATGGCTACACCTTC. Protein sequence: CASSLGQGEYGYTF. Full variable domain (rest looked up from reference TRBV5-6 and TRBJ1-2): DAGVTQSPTHLIKTRGQQVTLRCSPKSGHDTVSWYQQALGQGPQFIFQYYEEEERQRGNFPDRFSGHQFPNYSSELNVNALLLGDSALYLCASSLGQGEYGYTFGSGTRLTVV.

The chain uses TRBV7-9 and TRBJ2-7; D remains unclear. The germline V gene encodes CDR1 SEHNR and CDR2 FQNEAQ (reference sequence). The ends were cut back, 2 bases at V and 7 bases at J, with 6 bases in the middle. The CDR3 is 11 amino acids. The CDR3 sequence is CASSLLSEQYF. The CDR3 DNA is TGTGCCAGCAGCTTATTATCGGAGCAGTACTTC.